The present entry profiles one T cell receptor beta chain with its context. Patients with a history of autoimmune disease or on systemic immunosuppression were excluded. Here immunoSEQ multiplex PCR was the method, and the copy in TCRdb shows in-frame clones only, minus some. The sample contains tens of thousands of clones, nearly 90% of which appear only once. The data were taken from a study of OX40 agonist ivuxolimab in advanced cancers. On the study more broadly: The mean age was 60 years, ranging from 23 to 79, with roughly four fifths of participants male. Partial responses occurred in three patients (one hepatocellular carcinoma, two cutaneous melanoma). Prior anti-PD-1, anti-PD-L1 or anti-CTLA-4 therapy did not bar entry, and about 40% had some.

The source is an adult with an advanced solid tumor such as melanoma, head and neck, liver or kidney cancer. Sequenced material: CD4+ or CD8+ T cells sorted from blood, taken in a trial of the OX40 agonist ivuxolimab.

The CDR3 nucleotides read TGTGCCAGCAGTCTACGCAGGGGCTACGAGCAGTACTTC. Translated: CASSLRRGYEQYF. V is TRBV27 and J is TRBJ2-7; D perhaps matches TRBD1 (6 bases). Per the germline V gene, CDR1 is MNHEY and CDR2 is SMNVEV (reference sequence). CDR3 size: 13 residues. V lost 5 bases to trimming and J lost 3 bases, with 11 bases between them.